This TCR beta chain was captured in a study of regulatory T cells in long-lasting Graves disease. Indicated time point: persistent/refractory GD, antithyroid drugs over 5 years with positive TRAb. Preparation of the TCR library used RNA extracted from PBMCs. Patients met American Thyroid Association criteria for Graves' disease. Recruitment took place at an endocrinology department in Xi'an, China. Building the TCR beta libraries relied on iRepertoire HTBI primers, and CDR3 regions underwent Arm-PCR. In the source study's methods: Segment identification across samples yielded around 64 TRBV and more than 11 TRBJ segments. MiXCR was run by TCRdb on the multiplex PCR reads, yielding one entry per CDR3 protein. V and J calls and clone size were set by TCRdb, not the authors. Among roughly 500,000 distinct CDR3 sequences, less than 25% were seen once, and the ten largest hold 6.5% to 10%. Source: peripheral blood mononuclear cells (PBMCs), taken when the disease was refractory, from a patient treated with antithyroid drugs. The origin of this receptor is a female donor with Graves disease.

CDR3 nucleotides: TGTGCCAGCATGGGTCCTGGAAACACCATATATTTT. This translates into CASMGPGNTIYF. This rearrangement joins TRBV12-3 or TRBV12-4 to TRBJ1-3; D uncertain. The CDR3 is made up of 12 amino acids. Deletions cut 7 bases from V and 2 bases from J, with 6 bases between.